One and the same sample provided the 26 T cell receptor beta chains below, sequenced in a study of human T cells and chemical hapten exposure. TCRdb reprocessed the RACE reads via MiXCR and lists one record per CDR3 protein. The sample consists of more than 90,000 distinct CDR3 sequences, around 10% of them appearing once. The time point: patch test 2, 6 weeks after DPC sensitization. Treatment in this sample: therapeutic diphenylcyclopropenone sensitization with weekly scalp DPC. The source was whole blood, collected in connection with sensitization to the hapten diphenylcyclopropenone (DPC). The receptors shown here come from a woman between 40 and 50 years old with alopecia areata. Some clones in this sample may be carry-over from other donors' samples.

This clonotype was recorded at least ten times. The V and J genes are TRBV3-1 and TRBJ1-1, with D tentatively TRBD1 (5 bases). Germline CDR1 LGHDT, CDR2 YNNKEL (reference sequence). This CDR3 spans 15 amino acids. Deletions cut 1 base from V and 4 bases from J, with 13 bases between. The CDR3 sequence is CASSQGAQGGTEAFF. The DNA of the CDR3 is TGTGCCAGCAGCCAAGGGGCCCAGGGAGGCACTGAAGCTTTCTTT. Full variable domain (missing parts from reference TRBV3-1 and TRBJ1-1): DTAVSQTPKYLVTQMGNDKSIKCEQNLGHDTMYWYKQDSKKFLKIMFSYNNKELIINETVPNRFSPKSPDKAHLNLHINSLELGDSAVYFCASSQGAQGGTEAFFGQGTRLTVV.

This clonotype was seen many times. The chain employs TRBV12-3 or TRBV12-4 and TRBJ2-2; 10 positions match TRBD2. The CDR3 is 15 amino acids. The V and J ends lost 6 bases and 1 base, in that order; junction bases with no gene match: 2. CDR3 protein: CASRVAGGNTGELFF. In nucleotides, the CDR3 is TGTGCCAGCAGGGTAGCGGGGGGGAACACCGGGGAGCTGTTTTTT.

There are many counts of this clonotype. V and J are TRBV4-2 and TRBJ1-2; D is perhaps TRBD1 (5 bases). V gave up 0 bases and J gave up 5 bases, with 19 bases separating them. This CDR3 is 17 amino acids long. Germline loops: CDR1 LGHNA, CDR2 YNFKEQ. Here the CDR3 reads CASSQDRMGGNRYGYTF. The CDR3 nucleotides are TGTGCCAGCAGCCAAGACCGGATGGGGGGAAACCGGTATGGCTACACCTTC.

In its sample, this clonotype was seen a few times. The V and J genes are TRBV6-1 and TRBJ2-7; D could derive from TRBD1 or TRBD2 (5 bases each). The CDR3 runs to 16 residues. Germline CDR1 MNHNS, CDR2 SASEGT. The V end lost 5 bases, the J end lost 0 bases, and 17 bases lay between the germline ends. The CDR3 DNA is TGTGCCAGCAGTACCCCCCGGGACCTTTACTCCTACGAGCAGTACTTC. Its translation: CASSTPRDLYSYEQYF.

Only a few counts were recorded for this clonotype. This chain connects TRBV6-5 to TRBJ1-1; D perhaps matches TRBD1 (6 bases). Deletions cut 3 bases from V and 2 bases from J, with 19 bases between. The CDR3 length is 17 residues. Per germline, CDR1 MNHEY and CDR2 SVGAGI. The CDR3 coding sequence is TGTGCCAGCAGTTATCGATTCGGGGGCCTCGGAAACACTGAAGCTTTCTTT. Translating gives CASSYRFGGLGNTEAFF.

This clonotype was detected many times. This chain joins TRBV5-5 and TRBJ1-5; 10 nucleotides match TRBD1. The CDR3 consists of 15 residues. Looked up from germline, CDR1 is SGHKS and CDR2 is YYEKEE (reference sequence). J lost 7 bases, V lost 4 bases, and 8 bases had no gene match. The chain's CDR3 is CASSHPGTGAQPQHF. CDR3 coding DNA: TGTGCCAGCAGCCACCCGGGGACAGGGGCGCAGCCCCAGCATTTT.

The chain recombines TRBV28 with TRBJ2-1, with 10 bases that match TRBD2. Looked up from germline, CDR1 is MDHEN and CDR2 is SYDVKM. J gave up 3 bases and V 2 bases, and 1 base lay outside the gene matches. There are 15 residues in the CDR3. As DNA, the CDR3 is TGTGCCAGCAGTTTAAGACTAGCGGGCTACAATGAGCAGTTCTTC. Translated, it gives CASSLRLAGYNEQFF.

This clonotype was seen ten or more times. The CDR3 reads CSVRDRGADTQYF. CDR3 DNA sequence: TGCAGCGTACGGGACAGGGGGGCAGATACGCAGTATTTT. The chain carries TRBV29-1 and TRBJ2-3; 11 nucleotides match TRBD1. V lost 6 bases to trimming and J lost 4 bases; unmatched junction nucleotides: 3. Germline values: CDR1 SQVTM, CDR2 ANQGSEA. CDR3 size: 13 residues.

This chain uses TRBV7-6 with TRBJ2-7, with 7 bases matching TRBD2. There are 14 residues in the CDR3. Trimming at V came to 5 bases and at J to 3 bases, leaving 7 bases not matched to a gene. Germline-derived CDR1 and CDR2 are SGHVS and FNYEAQ. CDR3 in amino acids: CASSPTSAVYEQYF. The CDR3 DNA sequence: TGTGCCAGCAGCCCAACTAGCGCCGTCTACGAGCAGTACTTC.

The sample holds a few counts of this clonotype. The chain uses TRBV19 and TRBJ2-2; a possible D gene is TRBD2 (5 bases). Trimming removed 0 bases from V and 0 bases from J, with 11 bases in between. The CDR3 has 17 amino acids. Per the germline V gene, CDR1 is LNHDA and CDR2 is SQIVND (reference sequence). DNA of the CDR3: TGTGCCAGTAGTATAGATCTAGGAGGCTCGAACACCGGGGAGCTGTTTTTT. As protein: CASSIDLGGSNTGELFF.

This clonotype showed up just once. V usage is TRBV7-2 and J usage is TRBJ2-5, with TRBD2 identical over 10 bases. Germline trimming cut 3 bases from V and 4 bases from J; bases unmatched to any gene: 2. In germline, CDR1 is SGHTA, CDR2 FQGNSA. This CDR3 is built from 14 residues. CDR3 residues: CASSFSGGPETQYF. Here the CDR3 DNA reads TGTGCCAGCAGCTTTAGCGGGGGGCCAGAGACCCAGTACTTC.

The gene calls are TRBV9 and TRBJ2-1; TRBD2 aligns across 10 bases. V shed 2 bases, J shed 5 bases, and the junction held 7 bases outside the gene matches. The CDR3 has 16 residues. CDR1 and CDR2 from the germline V gene are SGDLS and YYNGEE. CDR3 in amino acids: CASSVNLAGDNNEQFF. In nucleotides, the CDR3 is TGTGCCAGCAGCGTCAATCTAGCGGGAGACAACAATGAGCAGTTCTTC.

This clonotype was detected ten times or more. The rearrangement joins TRBV7-8 to TRBJ1-2, with no clear D. With 0 bases removed from V and 1 base from J, the gap between germline ends came to 6 bases. The CDR3 has 14 amino acids. Germline CDR1 SGHVS, CDR2 FQNEAQ. DNA for the CDR3: TGTGCCAGCAGCTTAGCGCACATTAACTATGGCTACACCTTC. Its translation: CASSLAHINYGYTF.

This clonotype was detected ten times or more. CDR3 sequence reads: CASSPFAAMNTEAFF. CDR3 DNA: TGTGCCAGCTCACCCTTTGCAGCTATGAACACTGAAGCTTTCTTT. The chain couples TRBV18 to TRBJ1-1; D gene ambiguous. The V end was cut by 3 bases, the J end by 0 bases, with 11 bases between. CDR1 KGHSH and CDR2 LQKENI come from the germline V gene. The length of the CDR3 is 15 residues.

The rearrangement links TRBV6-1 to TRBJ2-7; 8 bases line up with TRBD2. This CDR3 is built from 14 residues. Germline loops: CDR1 MNHNS, CDR2 SASEGT. V lost 1 base, J lost 3 bases, and 2 bases stayed unmatched. Written as DNA, the CDR3 is TGTGCCAGCAGTGAAGTGAGCGGGAGCTACGAGCAGTACTTC. As protein: CASSEVSGSYEQYF.

This clonotype was seen repeatedly, ten times or more. The gene calls are TRBV28 and TRBJ1-3; TRBD1 might be the D (6 bases). Trimming cost V 5 bases and J 8 bases, with 19 bases left between them. The CDR3 loop spans 15 amino acids. Germline loops: CDR1 MDHEN, CDR2 SYDVKM. The CDR3 protein is CASSPPAAGVDTIYF. DNA of the CDR3: TGTGCCAGCAGTCCCCCCGCGGCAGGGGTAGACACCATATATTTT.

The table lists this clonotype with a few counts. A read error may account for a junction end that differs from germline. The rearrangement joins TRBV28 to TRBJ2-3, with D possibly being TRBD2 (5 bases). Germline V CDR1 and CDR2: MDHEN, SYDVKM. The CDR3 loop spans 15 amino acids. In nucleotides, the CDR3 is TGTGCCAGCACTTTAGGTGGGAGTCTTACGGATACGCAGTATTTT. Its translation is CASTLGGSLTDTQYF.

This clonotype was recorded many times. V usage is TRBV19 and J usage is TRBJ2-1; 10 bases are a match to TRBD1. Germline V gives CDR1 LNHDA, CDR2 SQIVND (reference sequence). V gave up 4 bases and J gave up 6 bases; unmatched junction bases: 3. CDR3 length: 14 amino acids. CDR3 sequence (DNA): TGTGCCAGTAGTAGGGGGGACAGGGGCAATGAGCAGTTCTTC. Translated, it gives CASSRGDRGNEQFF.

The chain is built from TRBV6-1 and TRBJ2-1; no clear D. The germline V gene encodes CDR1 MNHNS and CDR2 SASEGT. The V gene lost 5 bases and the J gene lost 9 bases, with 14 bases spanning the gap. The CDR3 has 13 residues. The CDR3: CASSKSSFSEQFF. For the CDR3, the DNA is TGTGCCAGCAGTAAATCTAGTTTCAGTGAGCAGTTCTTC.

This clonotype was recorded at least ten times. The chain combines TRBV15 with TRBJ2-1, with D tentatively TRBD2 (6 bases). V was clipped by 4 bases and J by 6 bases, with 16 bases between them. Germline V gene sequence: CDR1 LNHNV, CDR2 YYDKDF (reference sequence). The length of the CDR3 is 15 residues. The DNA for the CDR3 is TGTGCCACCAGCACACCCGGGACTGGGGCCAATGAGCAGTTCTTC. It is translated as CATSTPGTGANEQFF.

This clonotype was seen ten or more times. V gene TRBV19 combines with J gene TRBJ2-7, with 10 bases matching TRBD1. V was clipped by 5 bases and J by 2 bases; unmatched bases: 9. Germline CDR1 LNHDA, CDR2 SQIVND (reference sequence). The CDR3 totals 16 residues. The CDR3 reads CASSPTDRGNTYEQYF. The CDR3 DNA reads TGTGCCAGTAGTCCCACGGACAGGGGGAATACCTACGAGCAGTACTTC.

In this sample, this clonotype turned up a few times. The chain uses TRBV7-2 and TRBJ2-7, with a possible D match to TRBD2 (6 bases). The CDR3 totals 12 residues. Germline CDR1 is SGHTA and CDR2 is FQGNSA. V lost 4 bases and J lost 7, with 11 bases in between. Here the CDR3 reads CASSSPGGEQYF. CDR3 in DNA: TGTGCCAGCAGCTCACCCGGGGGAGAGCAGTACTTC.

CDR3 in DNA: TGTGCCAGCAGCCGACTAGCGGGGCCGTCCTACGAGCAGTACTTC. Amino acid sequence: CASSRLAGPSYEQYF. The chain joins TRBV11-1 to TRBJ2-7; 11 nucleotides line up with TRBD2. Germline trimming cut 5 bases from V and 1 base from J; bases unmatched to any gene: 4. Germline lookup yields CDR1 SGHAT and CDR2 FQDESV (reference sequence). This CDR3 contains 15 residues.

V is TRBV19 and J is TRBJ1-2; 9 nucleotides line up with TRBD1. CDR3 length: 18 amino acids. With V trimmed by 4 bases and J by 3 bases, 15 bases remained unmatched. Looked up from germline, CDR1 is LNHDA and CDR2 is SQIVND (reference sequence). CDR3 sequence: CASSTRPGQGGLDYGYTF. DNA for the CDR3: TGTGCCAGTAGTACCCGACCGGGACAGGGAGGTTTGGACTATGGCTACACCTTC.

This clonotype was seen more than once but under ten times. The chain recombines TRBV20-1 with TRBJ2-2; D is unresolved. The CDR3 has 12 amino acids. Trimming removed 8 bases from V and 0 bases from J, with 7 bases in between. Germline loops: CDR1 DFQATT, CDR2 SNEGSKA (reference sequence). CDR3 coding DNA: TGCAGTCCGATACCGAACACCGGGGAGCTGTTTTTT. Its translation: CSPIPNTGELFF.

A few counts support this clonotype. This chain connects TRBV2 to TRBJ2-4; 8 bases match TRBD2. The J segment lost 7 bases and the V segment lost 6 bases, leaving 2 bases of the junction unmatched. The CDR3 loop spans 12 amino acids. Germline V gene lookup returns CDR1 SNHLY and CDR2 FYNNEI. CDR3 sequence reads: CASSPGGNIQYF. The CDR3 coding sequence is TGTGCCAGCAGCCCGGGGGGGAACATTCAGTACTTC.